These 8 T cell receptor beta chains originate from one sample sequenced in a study of early T cells in non-severe SARS-CoV-2 infection. TCRdb re-called the 5' RACE reads through MiXCR, storing one row per CDR3 protein. This table holds more than 25,000 distinct CDR3 sequences, around 4.4% found once. Sequencing was performed on whole blood. Source of these receptors: an adult who was a healthcare worker with PCR-confirmed SARS-CoV-2 infection or an uninfected control (not recorded which).

This clonotype was counted ten times or more. The rearrangement links TRBV10-2 to TRBJ1-1; tentatively, D is TRBD1 (6 bases). The CDR3 totals 14 residues. V was trimmed by 6 bases and J by 0 bases, leaving 11 bases between them. CDR1 WSHSY and CDR2 SAAADI come from the germline V gene. CDR3 DNA: TGCGCCAGCAGAGGGGGACCCTTGAACACTGAAGCTTTCTTT. Its protein product is CASRGGPLNTEAFF.

There are many counts of this clonotype. The chain uses TRBV5-1 and TRBJ2-2, with TRBD1 matching over 10 bases. Trimming cost V 0 bases and J 7 bases; bases outside gene matches: 3. Germline CDR1 SGHRS, CDR2 YFSETQ. This CDR3 has 15 amino acids. The CDR3 spells CASSLAGQGNGELFF. CDR3 DNA sequence: TGCGCCAGCAGCTTGGCGGGACAGGGGAACGGGGAGCTGTTTTTT. The variable domain in full, completed from reference TRBV5-1 and TRBJ2-2, reads KAGVTQTPRYLIKTRGQQVTLSCSPISGHRSVSWYQQTPGQGLQFLFEYFSETQRNKGNFPGRFSGRQFSNSRSEMNVSTLELGDSALYLCASSLAGQGNGELFFGEGSRLTVL.

This clonotype was detected many times. This chain links TRBV7-9 with TRBJ2-3; D call uncertain. V shed 7 bases and J shed 0 bases, with 11 bases lying between them. The CDR3 has 14 amino acids. CDR1 SEHNR and CDR2 FQNEAQ come from the germline V gene (reference sequence). The CDR3 region has the DNA TGTGCCAGCACCCTCACGGGTAGCACAGATACGCAGTATTTT. It is translated as CASTLTGSTDTQYF.

This clonotype turned up a few times. This chain links TRBV7-3 with TRBJ2-5; 8 bases match TRBD2. Germline lookup yields CDR1 SGHTA and CDR2 FQGTGA. The CDR3 totals 15 residues. V lost 5 bases, J lost 5 bases, and 10 bases stayed unmatched. This CDR3 is CASSPQAGVVETQYF. The DNA of the CDR3 is TGTGCCAGCAGCCCCCAAGCGGGAGTAGTGGAGACCCAGTACTTC.

This clonotype has at least ten counts. V usage is TRBV12-3 or TRBV12-4 and J usage is TRBJ2-1; TRBD1 matches at 9 bases. This CDR3 has 14 amino acids. V shed 5 bases and J 15 bases; nucleotides not matched to a gene: 14. CDR3 bases: TGTGCCAGCAGTCGGCCGGGACAGGGCGGCAATTTGTTCTTC. Encoded protein: CASSRPGQGGNLFF.

This clonotype was found many times. The genes are TRBV30 and TRBJ2-1; 10 bases map to TRBD1. This CDR3 spans 13 amino acids. V trimming: 5 bases; J trimming: 7 bases; junction bases outside the gene matches: 5. From germline, CDR1 is GTSNPN and CDR2 SVGIG (reference sequence). For the CDR3, the DNA is TGTGCCTGGGAGGGACAGGGGATAAATGAGCAGTTCTTC. It encodes CAWEGQGINEQFF.

This clonotype was detected many times. The genes are TRBV5-4 and TRBJ2-6; weak D call: TRBD2 (5 bases). V was pared by 7 bases and J by 1 base, with 12 bases between. This CDR3 comprises 15 residues. The V gene's germline CDR1 is SGHNT and CDR2 YYREEE (reference sequence). The CDR3 reads CASSVPGSGANVLTF. The CDR3, as DNA: TGTGCCAGCTCCGTCCCGGGGTCTGGGGCCAACGTCCTGACTTTC.

The chain uses TRBV20-1 and TRBJ1-1; a weak D match, TRBD1 (6 bases). The CDR3 runs 12 residues. Trimming took off 1 base at V and 9 bases at J, with 12 bases between the two ends. Germline V gene sequence: CDR1 DFQATT, CDR2 SNEGSKA (reference sequence). This CDR3 reads CSARGSGDKAFF. For the CDR3, the DNA is TGCAGTGCTAGAGGGTCAGGGGATAAAGCTTTCTTT.